The following is a T cell receptor beta chain sequence with its context. V lost 0 bases to trimming and J lost 2 bases; unmatched junction nucleotides: 5. CDR1 is SGHTS, CDR2 YDEGEE, per germline. The CDR3 spans 16 residues. This specimen belongs to a study of shared clonotypes between healthy human individuals. Loaded into unsorted PBMC replicate PCRs was around 330 ng DNA, roughly 31,000 T cell genomes. Unsorted PBMC DNA went through sequencing on ten immunoSEQ deep assay plates. Assay used: immunoSEQ multiplex PCR; TCRdb lists only in-frame clones, some missing. The data contain about 480,000 clones, about four fifths of them singletons.

The source of this sequence is a woman in her 40s in good health. Some clones in this sample may be carry-over from other donors' samples. The sequenced material came from PBMCs. This sequence joins TRBV5-8 and TRBJ2-7; 10 bases are a match to TRBD2. The CDR3 DNA reads as TGTGCCAGCAGCTTGGGCGAACTAGCGGGACCCTACGAGCAGTACTTC. Amino acid sequence: CASSLGELAGPYEQYF.